The 23 T cell receptor beta chains below come from one sample, sequenced in a study of blood T cells in healthy people across ages (dated by TCRdb to between 2015 and 2016). Receptor libraries were prepared by 5' RACE. Sequencer: Illumina HiSeq 2500. The second PCR ran for about 7 to 11 cycles and used a J-beta primer mix along with a sample-barcoded 5' primer. TCRdb reworked the public reads: Q25 trimming with fastp, MiXCR clone assembly, productive beta chains retained. Identical CDR3 protein sequences are pooled into one entry, listed with their most common genes and DNA. The sample yields fewer than 900,000 distinct CDR3 sequences; about 42% were counted once. The ten largest clones take up 20% of the sample. Specimen: blood. Receptor source: a woman aged 55-70 years in good health.

In regard to this clonotype: This may stem from a read error, because a much larger clone lies one nucleotide away. The chain links TRBV12-3 or TRBV12-4 to TRBJ2-3, with D possibly matching TRBD2 (8 bases). V was clipped by 10 bases and J by 4 bases, with 21 bases between them. The CDR3 contains 15 residues. CDR3 protein: CANRQQGTSADTQYF. Written as DNA, the CDR3 is TGTGCCAACAGACAACAGGGGACTAGTGCAGATACGCAGTATTTT.

The chain combines TRBV7-3 with TRBJ2-3; 13 bases align to TRBD2. This CDR3 is 17 amino acids long. The V and J ends lost 2 bases and 7 bases, in that order; junction bases with no gene match: 9. CDR1 is SGHTA, CDR2 FQGTGA, per germline. This chain's CDR3 is CASSLQRTSGSTYTQYF. CDR3 nucleotides: TGTGCCAGCAGCTTACAACGGACTAGCGGGAGTACGTATACGCAGTATTTT.

The chain uses TRBV24-1 and TRBJ1-1; D ambiguous. With 7 bases removed from V and 8 bases from J, the gap between germline ends came to 16 bases. The CDR3 is made up of 13 amino acids. CDR1 is KGHDR, CDR2 SFDVKD, per germline. The CDR3 nucleotides are TGTGCCACCAGATCGGACCCACCCGCAGAAGCTTTCTTT. Translated, it gives CATRSDPPAEAFF.

In its sample, this clonotype was seen a few times. The V call is TRBV12-3 or TRBV12-4, the J call TRBJ2-5; 7 bases fit TRBD2. Trimming took 7 bases from V and 2 from J; bases not matched to a gene: 7. This CDR3 is 14 amino acids long. The CDR3 bases are TGTGCCAGCACCCCCGGGACTACACAAGAGACCCAGTACTTC. Encoded protein: CASTPGTTQETQYF.

The sample holds one count of this clonotype. This chain connects TRBV28 to TRBJ2-7; the D gene is possibly TRBD2 (5 bases). From germline, CDR1 is MDHEN and CDR2 SYDVKM. V was trimmed by 6 bases and J by 0 bases, leaving 21 bases between them. The CDR3 consists of 17 residues. The CDR3 reads CASSITGGRASSYEQYF. The CDR3 nucleotides are TGTGCCAGCAGCATTACCGGAGGACGGGCTAGCTCCTACGAGCAGTACTTC.

This clonotype was seen a handful of times. V usage is TRBV10-3 and J usage is TRBJ2-7, with D maybe TRBD1 (6 bases). V was pared by 6 bases and J by 0 bases, with 18 bases between. The length of the CDR3 is 16 residues. Germline V gene sequence: CDR1 ENHRY, CDR2 SYGVKD. CDR3 residues: CAIRMTPTGTSYEQYF. CDR3 nucleotides: TGTGCCATCAGAATGACACCGACAGGCACCTCCTACGAGCAGTACTTC.

The rearrangement joins TRBV20-1 to TRBJ1-2, with a tentative D call TRBD1 (5 bases). V lost 3 bases to trimming and J lost 5 bases, with 13 bases between them. There are 13 residues in the CDR3. CDR1 and CDR2 from the germline V gene are DFQATT and SNEGSKA (reference sequence). The CDR3 bases are TGCAGTGCTAGCCCAGGGATTGGTTATGGCTACACCTTC. This codes for CSASPGIGYGYTF.

This clonotype was observed a handful of times. This chain uses TRBV2 with TRBJ1-5; TRBD1 matches at 8 bases. The CDR3 spans 13 residues. CDR1 and CDR2 from the germline V gene are SNHLY and FYNNEI. V shed 6 bases and J 5 bases; nucleotides not matched to a gene: 3. CDR3 nucleotide sequence: TGTGCCAGCAGGGTACAGGGGGATCAGCCCCAGCATTTT. Translating it yields CASRVQGDQPQHF.

This clonotype was counted only a few times. The chain is built from TRBV7-2 and TRBJ1-5, with 7 nucleotides matching TRBD1. CDR3 length: 15 residues. V lost 0 bases and J lost 3; bases outside the gene matches: 2. From germline, CDR1 is SGHTA and CDR2 FQGNSA. Here the CDR3 DNA reads TGTGCCAGCAGCTTAGCGACAGGGATCAATCAGCCCCAGCATTTT. It specifies CASSLATGINQPQHF.

The chain carries TRBV12-3 or TRBV12-4 and TRBJ2-5; perhaps TRBD2 as D (7 bases). V shed 2 bases and J shed 5 bases, with 12 bases lying between them. The CDR3 consists of 14 residues. The CDR3 region is CASSLTGGPETQYF. The CDR3 DNA reads as TGTGCCAGCAGTTTAACGGGGGGCCCGGAGACCCAGTACTTC.

The chain is built from TRBV28 and TRBJ2-1; no definite D call. The last part of the DNA fits TRBJ2-7 better; the J call may be wrong. The germline gives CDR1 MDHEN, CDR2 SYDVKM. This CDR3 region has 15 residues. The CDR3 protein is CASSFGLGSYNEQYF. The CDR3 nucleotides read TGTGCCAGCAGTTTTGGCCTTGGTTCCTACAATGAGCAGTACTTC.

V and J are TRBV5-5 and TRBJ1-2; 10 nucleotides agree with TRBD1. Germline CDR1 and CDR2: SGHKS and YYEKEE (reference sequence). The length of the CDR3 is 15 residues. J lost 3 bases, V lost 5 bases, and 7 bases had no gene match. This chain's CDR3 is CASRHPGTGDYGYTF. The CDR3 DNA sequence: TGTGCCAGCAGACACCCCGGGACAGGGGACTATGGCTACACCTTC.

The chain links TRBV6-5 to TRBJ2-1, with D perhaps TRBD2 (6 bases). Germline-derived CDR1 and CDR2 are MNHEY and SVGAGI. The CDR3 totals 14 residues. Trimming cost V 5 bases and J 8 bases, with 16 bases left between them. CDR3 protein: CASSTAGLTDEQFF. DNA for the CDR3: TGTGCCAGCAGTACCGCGGGACTGACGGATGAGCAGTTCTTC.

This clonotype came up a few times. Relative to the germline gene, one junction end is altered; a read error may explain this. V is TRBV6-2 or TRBV6-3 and J is TRBJ2-4; TRBD2 matches 13 bases. The length of the CDR3 is 19 residues. CDR1 and CDR2 (germline): MNHEY, SVGEGT. CDR3 loop: CASSYRGLAGILAKNIQYF. The CDR3 nucleotides are TGTGCCAGCAGTTACAGGGGACTAGCGGGAATCCTAGCCAAGAACATTCAGTACTTC.

This clonotype was seen a few times. The chain recombines TRBV5-6 with TRBJ1-4, with 7 bases lining up with TRBD1. There are 16 residues in the CDR3. CDR1 is SGHDT, CDR2 YYEEEE, per germline. The V and J ends lost 4 bases and 4 bases, in that order; junction bases with no gene match: 10. CDR3 sequence reads: CASSGTTGAFNEKLFF. The CDR3 DNA reads TGTGCCAGCAGCGGGACTACAGGGGCGTTTAATGAAAAACTGTTTTTT.

The table lists this clonotype with a few counts. The chain has TRBV20-1 and TRBJ1-2, with TRBD1 as a possible D gene (6 bases). The CDR3 covers 15 residues. Germline values: CDR1 DFQATT, CDR2 SNEGSKA (reference sequence). V was trimmed by 4 bases and J by 4 bases, leaving 19 bases between them. CDR3 DNA sequence: TGCAGTGCTAAGCGACAGGTGTCACCCTTCTATGGCTACACCTTC. Translating it yields CSAKRQVSPFYGYTF.

There are a few counts of this clonotype. The chain links TRBV2 to TRBJ1-5; the match to TRBD1 covers 10 bases. Germline lookup yields CDR1 SNHLY and CDR2 FYNNEI. The CDR3 is 17 residues long. Trimming at V came to 2 bases and at J to 4 bases, leaving 8 bases not matched to a gene. The CDR3 here is CASSELAGGQGNQPQHF. Written as DNA, the CDR3 is TGTGCCAGCAGTGAATTGGCGGGGGGACAGGGGAATCAGCCCCAGCATTTT.

The chain uses TRBV7-2 and TRBJ1-4; a possible D gene is TRBD1 (6 bases). CDR1 and CDR2 (germline): SGHTA, FQGNSA. The germline V and J ends were trimmed by 6 bases and 12 bases, with 14 bases remaining between them. This CDR3 spans 12 amino acids. CDR3 in DNA: TGTGCCAGCAGAATGGGAGGGGGGCAACTGTTTTTT. This encodes CASRMGGGQLFF.

The chain is built from TRBV12-3 or TRBV12-4 and TRBJ2-7, with TRBD1 matching over 8 bases. This CDR3 contains 15 residues. V lost 5 bases, J lost 6 bases, and 12 bases stayed unmatched. The chain's CDR3 is CASSPRQGIGSEQYF. In nucleotides, the CDR3 is TGTGCCAGCAGTCCCCGACAGGGGATCGGGAGCGAGCAGTACTTC.

This clonotype was detected ten times or more. The chain employs TRBV4-2 and TRBJ2-3, with TRBD2 matching 10 bases. CDR1 is LGHNA and CDR2 is YNFKEQ in the germline V gene. The junction had 4 bases not matched to a gene; V was cut back by 1 base and J by 3 bases. This CDR3 spans 16 amino acids. CDR3 protein: CASSQVSGRRTDTQYF. DNA for the CDR3: TGTGCCAGCAGCCAAGTTAGCGGGAGGAGGACAGATACGCAGTATTTT.

Comment on this clonotype: A much larger clone differs from this one at a single base, so this may be a read error. The V call is TRBV5-1, the J call TRBJ1-2; no reliable D call. The germline gives CDR1 SGHRS, CDR2 YFSETQ. Trimming left V 4 bases short and J 0 bases short, with 13 bases between. This CDR3 has 15 residues. Here the CDR3 DNA reads TGCGCCAGCAGCCCCTCGGGCCCACCTAACTATGGCTACACCTTC. Its translation: CASSPSGPPNYGYTF.

This clonotype was detected ten times or more. The V call is TRBV12-3 or TRBV12-4, the J call TRBJ2-3, with TRBD2 identical over 8 bases. This CDR3 has 17 residues. With 3 bases clipped from V and 0 bases from J, the junction kept 8 bases outside the gene matches. CDR3 in DNA: TGTGCCAGCAGTTTGGCCGGACTAGCCGGAAGCACAGATACGCAGTATTTT. Translating it yields CASSLAGLAGSTDTQYF.

Only one count was recorded for this clonotype. V usage is TRBV5-1 and J usage is TRBJ1-4, with D unresolved. Trimming took 3 bases from V and 5 from J, leaving 14 bases between them. CDR3 length: 15 amino acids. In germline, CDR1 is SGHRS, CDR2 YFSETQ. The CDR3 reads CASSSGNQRNEKLFF. CDR3 DNA sequence: TGCGCCAGCAGCTCCGGGAACCAAAGAAATGAAAAACTGTTTTTT.